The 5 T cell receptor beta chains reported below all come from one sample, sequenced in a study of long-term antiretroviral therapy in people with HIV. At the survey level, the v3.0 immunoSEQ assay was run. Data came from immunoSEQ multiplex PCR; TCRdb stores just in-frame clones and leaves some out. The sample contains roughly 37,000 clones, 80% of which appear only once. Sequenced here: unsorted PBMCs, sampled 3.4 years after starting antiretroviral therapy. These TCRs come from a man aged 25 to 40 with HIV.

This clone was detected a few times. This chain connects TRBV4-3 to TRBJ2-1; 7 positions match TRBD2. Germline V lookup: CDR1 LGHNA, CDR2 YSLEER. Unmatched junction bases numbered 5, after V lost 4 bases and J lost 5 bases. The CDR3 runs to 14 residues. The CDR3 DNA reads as TGCGCCAGCAGCCCTGGGGACTACGACAATGAGCAGTTCTTC. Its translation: CASSPGDYDNEQFF.

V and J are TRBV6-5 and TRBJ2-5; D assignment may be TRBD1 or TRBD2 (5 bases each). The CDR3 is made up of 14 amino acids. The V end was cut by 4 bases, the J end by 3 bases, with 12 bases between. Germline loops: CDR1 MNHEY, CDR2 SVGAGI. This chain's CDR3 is CASSWDPQKETQYF. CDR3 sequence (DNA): TGTGCCAGCAGTTGGGACCCCCAAAAAGAGACCCAGTACTTC.

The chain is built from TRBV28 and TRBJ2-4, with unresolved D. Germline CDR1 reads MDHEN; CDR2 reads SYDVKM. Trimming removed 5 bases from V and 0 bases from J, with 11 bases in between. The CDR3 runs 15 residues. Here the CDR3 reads CASSHIEIAKNIQYF. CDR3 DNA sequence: TGTGCCAGCAGTCATATAGAAATAGCCAAAAACATTCAGTACTTC.

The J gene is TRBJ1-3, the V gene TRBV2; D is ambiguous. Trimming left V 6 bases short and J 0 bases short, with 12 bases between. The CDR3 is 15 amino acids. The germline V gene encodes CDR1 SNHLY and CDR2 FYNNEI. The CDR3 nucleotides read TGTGCCAGCAGCAAGAGTGAACTCTCTGGAAACACCATATATTTT. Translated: CASSKSELSGNTIYF. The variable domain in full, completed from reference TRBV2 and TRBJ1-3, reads EPEVTQTPSHQVTQMGQEVILRCVPISNHLYFYWYRQILGQKVEFLVSFYNNEISEKSEIFDDQFSVERPDGSNFTLKIRSTKLEDSAMYFCASSKSELSGNTIYFGEGSWLTVV.

For the CDR3, the DNA is TGTGCCAGCAGCGGACAGGGCCGAAACACCGGGGAGCTGTTTTTT. It is translated as CASSGQGRNTGELFF. J is TRBJ2-2 and V is TRBV6-6; TRBD1 aligns across 8 bases. Germline CDR1 and CDR2: MNHNY and SVGAGI (reference sequence). This CDR3 has 15 residues. Unmatched junction bases numbered 5, after V lost 6 bases and J lost 2 bases.